Below, one TCR beta chain is given with its context. Which antigen it targets is not known. No base-level quality is on record; no much larger clone is a single base apart. The data were taken from a study of control samples from healthy donors and cancer patients (dated by TCRdb to about 2020). The library was generated by the immunoSEQ multiplex PCR assay. This is the immuneACCESS table as TCRdb keeps it, with only in-frame sequences that have V and J called. A part of the clones is gone; compared with another copy, unresolved V genes explain less than half, and the rest is unexplained. This sample lists about 55,000 clones; approximately 91% were detected once. The ten top clones hold around 3.8% of the sample. Sequencing was performed on blood. The receptor was derived from a man aged 45 to 65 in good health.

The DNA reads as follows: TGTGCCAGCAGCTTCGGGGACCTCTACGAGCAGTACTTC. Translation gives CASSFGDLYEQYF. The rearranged segments are TRBV13 and TRBJ2-7, with the D call perhaps TRBD1 or TRBD2, as 5 bases match in each case. Between the V and J ends, shortened by 3 bases and 3 bases respectively, the junction contains 9 bases. Measured from the cysteine to the phenylalanine, the CDR3 is 13 residues long. Only the CDR3 DNA stays, 39 bases, in frame from base 1. The germline V gene (reference sequence) sets CDR1 to PRHDT and CDR2 to FYEKMQ.